These 24 T cell receptor beta chains share one sample of origin, sequenced in a study of CD8 T cells in ankylosing spondylitis. MiXCR was run by TCRdb on the 5' RACE reads, yielding one entry per CDR3 protein. The sample contains some 270,000 distinct CDR3 sequences, 15% to 20% of which appear only once. Input material: blood, either unsorted or a sorted T cell fraction (not recorded which). The source of these receptors is a male donor with ankylosing spondylitis or in good health (not recorded which).

This clonotype was detected only a few times. The gene calls are TRBV21-1 and TRBJ2-7; the table's D call, TRBD2, has no DNA check behind it. TRBV21-1 is tagged as a pseudogene. The CDR3 length is 12 residues. In nucleotides, the CDR3 is TGTGCCATCCTAGCGGCTAATTACGAGCAGTACTTC. This encodes CAILAANYEQYF.

This clonotype was counted many times. The chain recombines TRBV12-3 or TRBV12-4 with TRBJ2-7, with D perhaps given as TRBD1 or TRBD2 (5 bases each). Trimming stripped 3 bases from V and 4 bases from J, with 10 bases between. CDR3 length: 13 residues. CDR3 protein: CASSFDEGYEQYF. The CDR3 DNA sequence: TGTGCCAGCAGTTTCGACGAGGGGTACGAGCAGTACTTC.

V is TRBV4-3 and J is TRBJ2-1; D might be TRBD2 (6 bases). The ends were cut back, 0 bases at V and 5 bases at J, with 11 bases in the middle. CDR3 length equals 15 residues. The germline V gene encodes CDR1 LGHNA and CDR2 YSLEER. In DNA, the CDR3 is TGCGCCAGCAGCCAAGATGTACGGGAGCACAATGAGCAGTTCTTC. It translates to CASSQDVREHNEQFF.

This clonotype occurred a few times. This chain connects TRBV28 to TRBJ2-3, with D tentatively TRBD2 (5 bases). V was clipped by 6 bases and J by 2 bases, with 9 bases between them. The CDR3 has 13 residues. Germline CDR1 reads MDHEN; CDR2 reads SYDVKM. The CDR3 is CASSTRATDTQYF. For the CDR3, the DNA is TGTGCCAGCAGCACGAGGGCCACAGATACGCAGTATTTT.

This clonotype was found a few times. This chain uses TRBV20-1 with TRBJ2-7, with 11 positions matching TRBD2. The germline V gene has CDR1 DFQATT and CDR2 SNEGSKA (reference sequence). J was trimmed by 6 bases and V by 0 bases; bases with no gene match: 13. This CDR3 is built from 17 residues. The CDR3: CSAREPSLAGGWFEQYF. The CDR3 DNA reads TGCAGTGCTAGAGAACCCTCTTTAGCGGGAGGGTGGTTCGAGCAGTACTTC.

The gene calls are TRBV29-1 and TRBJ2-1; D tentatively fits TRBD1 or TRBD2 (5 bases each). CDR3 size: 15 residues. V lost 7 bases and J 3 bases, leaving 19 bases between the germline ends. The germline CDR1 and CDR2 sequences are SQVTM and ANQGSEA. In DNA form, the CDR3 reads TGCAGCGCAGGGAGTCCGGGGACGGGCTACAATGAGCAGTTCTTC. It specifies CSAGSPGTGYNEQFF.

The CDR3 spells CASSVDGGSGGETQYF. CDR3 nucleotides: TGTGCCAGCAGCGTAGATGGAGGAAGCGGGGGGGAGACCCAGTACTTC. This chain joins TRBV9 and TRBJ2-5, with 9 bases lining up with TRBD2. The CDR3 is 16 amino acids. V shed 0 bases and J 5 bases; nucleotides not matched to a gene: 8. The germline CDR1 and CDR2 sequences are SGDLS and YYNGEE.

This clonotype was observed a few times. V usage is TRBV7-8 and J usage is TRBJ2-3; possible D gene TRBD2, 6 bases. The CDR3 runs 15 residues. Germline V lookup: CDR1 SGHVS, CDR2 FQNEAQ. The V gene lost 6 bases and the J gene lost 2 bases, with 15 bases spanning the gap. The CDR3 nucleotides are TGTGCCAGCAGTCTAGGGACTTTCTACACAGATACGCAGTATTTT. Its protein is CASSLGTFYTDTQYF.

Many counts were recorded for this clonotype. CDR3 amino acids: CASSSWGPLYEQYF. The CDR3 DNA is TGTGCCAGCAGCTCGTGGGGGCCGCTCTACGAGCAGTACTTC. V gene TRBV5-5 combines with J gene TRBJ2-7, with D maybe TRBD1 (6 bases). Germline CDR1 SGHKS, CDR2 YYEKEE (reference sequence). Trimming cost V 3 bases and J 3 bases, with 13 bases left between them. This CDR3 contains 14 residues.

The genes are TRBV5-1 and TRBJ1-1; D remains ambiguous. Germline CDR1 is SGHRS and CDR2 is YFSETQ. Trimming stripped 4 bases from V and 4 bases from J, with 14 bases between. The CDR3 contains 14 residues. CDR3 sequence reads: CASSAGPMGTEAFF. In nucleotides, the CDR3 is TGCGCCAGCAGCGCGGGCCCGATGGGCACTGAAGCTTTCTTT.

This sequence joins TRBV7-8 and TRBJ2-3, with 10 bases lining up with TRBD2. There are 18 residues in the CDR3. Germline CDR1 reads SGHVS; CDR2 reads FQNEAQ. V was clipped by 2 bases and J by 4 bases; unmatched bases: 12. The CDR3 DNA reads TGTGCCAGCAGCTTATCACTGGAACTAGCGGGAACTCCAGATACGCAGTATTTT. Translating it yields CASSLSLELAGTPDTQYF.

This clonotype was observed a few times. The CDR3 region has the DNA TGCAGTGCTTTATCGGGACAGAACTCCTACGAGCAGTACTTC. The encoded protein is CSALSGQNSYEQYF. The chain uses TRBV20-1 and TRBJ2-7, with 7 positions matching TRBD1. Germline CDR1 reads DFQATT; CDR2 reads SNEGSKA (reference sequence). The CDR3 runs to 14 residues. V shed 5 bases, J shed 0 bases, and the junction held 7 bases outside the gene matches.

This chain connects TRBV29-1 to TRBJ2-1; D is ambiguous. V lost 2 bases, J lost 9 bases, and 11 bases lay in between. In germline, CDR1 is SQVTM, CDR2 ANQGSEA. The CDR3 is made up of 12 amino acids. CDR3 residues: CSVESVALEQFF. The CDR3 coding sequence is TGCAGCGTTGAATCAGTTGCTCTTGAGCAGTTCTTC.

This chain uses TRBV19 with TRBJ2-7; TRBD1 aligns across 7 bases. This CDR3 region has 14 residues. Germline V CDR1 and CDR2: LNHDA, SQIVND (reference sequence). V was clipped by 6 bases and J by 2 bases; unmatched bases: 7. The CDR3 nucleotides are TGTGCCAGTAGCTCGAGACAGGGACCCTACGAGCAGTACTTC. Translating gives CASSSRQGPYEQYF. The full variable domain, in which reference TRBV19 and TRBJ2-7 provide the parts outside the CDR3, is DGGITQSPKYLFRKEGQNVTLSCEQNLNHDAMYWYRQDPGQGLRLIYYSQIVNDFQKGDIAEGYSVSREKKESFPLTVTSAQKNPTAFYLCASSSRQGPYEQYFGPGTRLTVT.

The chain carries TRBV19 and TRBJ1-5; no reliable D call. CDR3 size: 12 residues. Trimming stripped 7 bases from V and 3 bases from J, with 7 bases between. CDR1 is LNHDA, CDR2 SQIVND, per germline (reference sequence). CDR3 protein: CASTTVNQPQHF. CDR3 nucleotides: TGTGCCAGTACCACGGTCAATCAGCCCCAGCATTTT.

This clonotype came up a few times. This rearrangement joins TRBV29-1 to TRBJ2-2; 12 nucleotides match TRBD2. Germline V gene data show CDR1 as SQVTM and CDR2 as ANQGSEA. This CDR3 is built from 16 residues. V trimming: 3 bases; J trimming: 2 bases; junction bases outside the gene matches: 4. This chain's CDR3 is CSVETSGSLNTGELFF. The CDR3 DNA sequence: TGCAGCGTTGAGACTAGCGGGAGCCTCAACACCGGGGAGCTGTTTTTT.

This clonotype was observed a few times. This rearrangement joins TRBV6-2 or TRBV6-3 to TRBJ2-1, with D unresolved. V was shortened by 5 bases and J by 0 bases, with 14 bases between the two germline ends. The CDR3 runs 16 residues. Germline loops: CDR1 MNHEY, CDR2 SVGEGT. DNA of the CDR3: TGTGCCAGCAGTGCAATGTGGACGGCCTCCTACAATGAGCAGTTCTTC. It yields the protein CASSAMWTASYNEQFF.

This clonotype has only one observation. V usage is TRBV9 and J usage is TRBJ2-1; D not certain. Trimming cost V 1 base and J 4 bases, with 6 bases left between them. Germline V gene sequence: CDR1 SGDLS, CDR2 YYNGEE. The CDR3 runs 13 residues. This chain's CDR3 is CASSVPTYNEQFF. DNA of the CDR3: TGTGCCAGCAGCGTACCTACTTACAATGAGCAGTTCTTC. Full variable domain (outside the CDR3, taken from reference TRBV9 and TRBJ2-1): DSGVTQTPKHLITATGQRVTLRCSPRSGDLSVYWYQQSLDQGLQFLIQYYNGEERAKGNILERFSAQQFPDLHSELNLSSLELGDSALYFCASSVPTYNEQFFGPGTRLTVL.

The chain joins TRBV20-1 to TRBJ1-3, with TRBD1 matching over 7 bases. The V and J ends lost 3 bases and 0 bases, in that order; junction bases with no gene match: 2. CDR1 is DFQATT and CDR2 is SNEGSKA in the germline V gene (reference sequence). This CDR3 is built from 14 residues. The CDR3: CSASTGDSGNTIYF. In DNA, the CDR3 is TGCAGTGCTAGTACAGGGGACTCTGGAAACACCATATATTTT.

This chain joins TRBV4-1 and TRBJ2-7; D is possibly TRBD1 (6 bases). The CDR3 has 13 residues. Trimming took 5 bases from V and 7 from J, leaving 15 bases between them. CDR1 MGHRA and CDR2 YSYEKL come from the germline V gene. The CDR3 DNA is TGCGCCAGCAGCACCTGGACAGCCTCAGAGCAGTACTTC. This translates into CASSTWTASEQYF.

This clonotype has ten or more counts. The V gene is TRBV6-1, the J gene TRBJ2-1, with 7 bases lining up with TRBD1. J was trimmed by 4 bases and V by 4 bases; bases with no gene match: 4. This CDR3 region has 14 residues. Germline values: CDR1 MNHNS, CDR2 SASEGT. This CDR3 reads CASSAGQTYNEQFF. The DNA for the CDR3 is TGTGCCAGCAGTGCGGGACAGACATACAATGAGCAGTTCTTC.

In its sample, this clonotype was seen a few times. The chain joins TRBV7-8 to TRBJ2-5; TRBD2 matches 12 bases. Germline trimming cut 0 bases from V and 5 bases from J; bases unmatched to any gene: 7. Germline V gene lookup returns CDR1 SGHVS and CDR2 FQNEAQ. The CDR3 has 17 amino acids. This CDR3 is CASSLAGLAGGWETQYF. The CDR3, as DNA: TGTGCCAGCAGCTTAGCGGGGCTAGCGGGAGGGTGGGAGACCCAGTACTTC.

This clonotype was picked up a small number of times. V and J are TRBV29-1 and TRBJ2-7, with TRBD1 matching 10 bases. CDR1 SQVTM and CDR2 ANQGSEA come from the germline V gene. CDR3 size: 15 residues. Unmatched junction bases numbered 7, after V lost 0 bases and J lost 5 bases. CDR3 sequence: CSVEDTDRGPHEQYF. CDR3 sequence (DNA): TGCAGCGTTGAAGATACAGACAGGGGGCCCCACGAGCAGTACTTC.

V gene TRBV7-9 combines with J gene TRBJ2-3; D not resolved. The V end was cut by 5 bases, the J end by 2 bases, with 2 bases between. This CDR3 comprises 11 residues. From germline, CDR1 is SEHNR and CDR2 FQNEAQ (reference sequence). DNA for the CDR3: TGTGCCAGCAGCACCACAGATACGCAGTATTTT. It codes for CASSTTDTQYF.